This record covers a single T cell receptor (beta chain). Its specificity is unknown. It is likely a read error: a sequence one base away is far more abundant. The sample comes from a study of prognosis after radiotherapy for stage I lung cancer. For the study at large: Patients received 3 to 5 SBRT fractions with a biologically effective dose of at least 100 Gy. Study-level points and caveats: Determination of whether the expanded TCR clones were tumor-specific was not performed. In patients with versus without metastases, TRBV and TRBJ gene usage reportedly differed. Compared with a median of 10,088 beforehand, unique TCR clone counts dropped to approximately 7,400 after stereotactic body radiation therapy.

This CDR3 is 14 amino acids long. CDR1 is MNHGY, CDR2 SAAAGT, per germline. V lost 7 bases and J 4 bases, leaving 17 bases between the germline ends. The genomic DNA TCR beta CDR3 region underwent two rounds of multiplex PCR. First-round PCR, the initial amplification, used primers specific to each TRBV and TRBJ gene. TCRdb re-called the multiplex PCR reads with MiXCR, one entry per CDR3 protein. The sample yields some 17,000 distinct CDR3 sequences, 25% to 30% seen once. V gene TRBV6-8 combines with J gene TRBJ2-7; possibly TRBD2 for D (5 bases). The receptor's source is a donor aged 50 or older with non-small cell lung cancer. Sample: PBMCs, taken before or after stereotactic body radiation therapy (not recorded which). CDR3: CASTSSRRGYEQYF. The CDR3, as DNA: TGTGCCAGCACCTCTAGCAGGAGAGGGTACGAGCAGTACTTC.